This T cell receptor beta chain was sequenced for a study of Graves' ophthalmopathy and Graves' hyperthyroidism. RNA transcripts served as template for amplifying TCR beta CDR3 sequences. A first-round RT-PCR used HTBI primers, followed by a second-round multiplex PCR. Using its own MiXCR run on the multiplex PCR reads, TCRdb lists one record per CDR3 protein. Altogether 580,000 or so distinct CDR3 sequences are present, about 40% being singletons, with the ten largest covering about 4.1%. This clonotype was seen repeatedly, ten times or more. Antigen unknown. Study-wide points: Ophthalmopathy progression predictions by the model showed around 72% specificity and about 70% sensitivity.

This sequence was found in an adult man with Graves' hyperthyroidism. Sequences were obtained from peripheral blood or thyroid tissue (not recorded which).

CDR3 DNA sequence: TGTGCCAGCAGCTTAAGGACTAGCGGTACAGATACGCAGTATTTT. It codes for CASSLRTSGTDTQYF. The V gene is TRBV7-9, the J gene TRBJ2-3; 10 bases map to TRBD2. CDR3 length: 15 amino acids. Germline values: CDR1 SEHNR, CDR2 FQNEAQ (reference sequence). Trimming cost V 2 bases and J 3 bases; bases outside gene matches: 2.